Given below is one TCR beta chain in context. Generated by immunoSEQ multiplex PCR, the TCRdb table keeps only in-frame clones and is missing some. The sample yields about 130,000 clones, roughly 90% seen once. The data are from a study of blood T cell repertoires in COVID-19. Study summary: Sites across the United States, Italy and Spain contributed samples from acute and convalescent COVID-19.

The ends were cut back, 2 bases at V and 2 bases at J, with 6 bases in the middle. There are 13 residues in the CDR3. Germline CDR1 is MNHEY and CDR2 is SMNVEV (reference sequence). Sequencing was performed on PBMCs or T cells enriched from blood (not recorded which). The sequence was collected from a woman between 45 and 65 years old who had recovered from COVID-19. The V gene is TRBV27, the J gene TRBJ1-2, with a tentative D call TRBD1 (5 bases). The CDR3 loop reads CASSLNRNYGYTF. CDR3 coding DNA: TGTGCCAGCAGTTTAAACAGGAACTATGGCTACACCTTC.